The rows below give T cell receptor beta chains drawn from one sample of a study of blood T cell repertoires in COVID-19. Sequenced by immunoSEQ multiplex PCR; TCRdb stores in-frame clones only, minus some. The table includes about 140,000 clones, more than 65% detected once. Sequenced: peripheral blood. The receptors derive from a man aged 55 to 69 with acute or convalescent COVID-19. CDR3s include the opening cysteine and the closing phenylalanine or tryptophan. A D gene is named only where the DNA matches it firmly. Not every row has a clone size; where given, it reads once, few, many or a size class.

clone size: -; V gene: TRBV5-1; D gene: -; J gene: TRBJ2-1; CDR3 DNA: TGCGCCAGCAGCTTACTAGATTCGCGGACTGAGCAGTTCTTC; CDR3 protein: CASSLLDSRTEQFF
clone size: few; V gene: TRBV4-1; D gene: TRBD1; J gene: TRBJ2-7; CDR3 DNA: TGCGCCAGCAGCCAAGTCGCTGGACAGGACGAGCAGTACTTC; CDR3 protein: CASSQVAGQDEQYF
clone size: -; V gene: TRBV18; D gene: TRBD1; J gene: TRBJ2-7; CDR3 DNA: TGTGCCAGCTCACCAGGGACAGCCTCCTACGAGCAGTACTTC; CDR3 protein: CASSPGTASYEQYF
clone size: -; V gene: TRBV9; D gene: -; J gene: TRBJ1-4; CDR3 DNA: TGTGCCAGCAGCGTACAAGCAACCTCTAATGAAAAACTGTTTTTT; CDR3 protein: CASSVQATSNEKLFF
clone size: -; V gene: TRBV7-8; D gene: -; J gene: TRBJ1-1; CDR3 DNA: TGTGCCAGCAGCTTAGTTTCAGTACGGAACACTGAAGCTTTCTTT; CDR3 protein: CASSLVSVRNTEAFF
clone size: -; V gene: TRBV18; D gene: TRBD1; J gene: TRBJ1-4; CDR3 DNA: TGTGCCAGCTCACAATCGGACAGGGTTGCAACTAATGAAAAACTGTTTTTT; CDR3 protein: CASSQSDRVATNEKLFF
clone size: -; V gene: TRBV2; D gene: -; J gene: TRBJ1-5; CDR3 DNA: TGTGCCAGCGGTTCCCTAGGAGGCAATCAGCCCCAGCATTTT; CDR3 protein: CASGSLGGNQPQHF
clone size: -; V gene: TRBV28; D gene: -; J gene: TRBJ1-2; CDR3 DNA: TGTGCCAGCAGGTGGCAGGCCAGGGGTGGCTACACCTTC; CDR3 protein: CASRWQARGGYTF
clone size: -; V gene: TRBV3-1/TRBV3-2; D gene: -; J gene: TRBJ2-5; CDR3 DNA: TGTGCCAGCAGCCAAGAGGCCGACCAAGAGACCCAGTACTTC; CDR3 protein: CASSQEADQETQYF
clone size: few; V gene: TRBV5-4; D gene: TRBD1; J gene: TRBJ2-7; CDR3 DNA: TGTGCCAGCAGCTTATCAGGGGGCGCGAGGGAGCAGTACTTC; CDR3 protein: CASSLSGGAREQYF
clone size: few; V gene: TRBV19; D gene: -; J gene: TRBJ1-2; CDR3 DNA: TGTGCCAGTACGGGGCAGGGGTATGGCTACACCTTC; CDR3 protein: CASTGQGYGYTF
clone size: -; V gene: TRBV7-7; D gene: -; J gene: TRBJ2-5; CDR3 DNA: TGTGCTAGCAGCTTAGGGAGTGGGGAGACCCAGTACTTC; CDR3 protein: CASSLGSGETQYF
clone size: -; V gene: TRBV6-5; D gene: -; J gene: TRBJ1-1; CDR3 DNA: TGTGCCAGCAGTTACCTCGGGGGCACTGAAGCTTTCTTT; CDR3 protein: CASSYLGGTEAFF
clone size: -; V gene: TRBV11-1; D gene: -; J gene: TRBJ2-5; CDR3 DNA: TGTGCCAGCAGCTTAGCGTCGGGGGGCTGGGAGACCCAGTACTTC; CDR3 protein: CASSLASGGWETQYF
clone size: -; V gene: TRBV7-8; D gene: -; J gene: TRBJ1-5; CDR3 DNA: TGTGCCAGCAGCTTATTGGGGGGGCGGAGCAATCAGCCCCAGCATTTT; CDR3 protein: CASSLLGGRSNQPQHF